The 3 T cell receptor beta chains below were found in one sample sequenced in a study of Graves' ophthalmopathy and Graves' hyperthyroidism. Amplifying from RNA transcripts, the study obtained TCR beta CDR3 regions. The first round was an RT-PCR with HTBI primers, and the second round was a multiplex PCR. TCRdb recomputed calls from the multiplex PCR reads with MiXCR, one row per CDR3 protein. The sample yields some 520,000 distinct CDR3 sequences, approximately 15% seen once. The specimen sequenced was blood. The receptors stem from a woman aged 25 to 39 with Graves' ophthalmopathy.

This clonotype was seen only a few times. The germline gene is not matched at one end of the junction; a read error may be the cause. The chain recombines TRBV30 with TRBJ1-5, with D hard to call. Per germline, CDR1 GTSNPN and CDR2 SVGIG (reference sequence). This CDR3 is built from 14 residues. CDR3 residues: CAWSAIAFNQPQHF. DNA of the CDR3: TGTGCCTGGAGTGCAATCGCGTTCAATCAGCCTCAGCATTTT.

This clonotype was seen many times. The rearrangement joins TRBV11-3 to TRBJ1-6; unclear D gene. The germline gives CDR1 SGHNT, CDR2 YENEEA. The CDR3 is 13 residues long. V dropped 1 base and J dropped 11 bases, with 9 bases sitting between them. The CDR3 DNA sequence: TGTGCCAGCAGCTTAGTACGGCAAACACCCCTCCACTTT. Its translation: CASSLVRQTPLHF.

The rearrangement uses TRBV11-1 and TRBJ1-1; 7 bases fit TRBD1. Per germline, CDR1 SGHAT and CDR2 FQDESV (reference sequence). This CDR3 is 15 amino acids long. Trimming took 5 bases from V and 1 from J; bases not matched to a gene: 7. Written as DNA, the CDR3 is TGTGCCAGCAGCGCCCGAGGGGGCGCGAACACTGAAGCTTTCTTT. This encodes CASSARGGANTEAFF.